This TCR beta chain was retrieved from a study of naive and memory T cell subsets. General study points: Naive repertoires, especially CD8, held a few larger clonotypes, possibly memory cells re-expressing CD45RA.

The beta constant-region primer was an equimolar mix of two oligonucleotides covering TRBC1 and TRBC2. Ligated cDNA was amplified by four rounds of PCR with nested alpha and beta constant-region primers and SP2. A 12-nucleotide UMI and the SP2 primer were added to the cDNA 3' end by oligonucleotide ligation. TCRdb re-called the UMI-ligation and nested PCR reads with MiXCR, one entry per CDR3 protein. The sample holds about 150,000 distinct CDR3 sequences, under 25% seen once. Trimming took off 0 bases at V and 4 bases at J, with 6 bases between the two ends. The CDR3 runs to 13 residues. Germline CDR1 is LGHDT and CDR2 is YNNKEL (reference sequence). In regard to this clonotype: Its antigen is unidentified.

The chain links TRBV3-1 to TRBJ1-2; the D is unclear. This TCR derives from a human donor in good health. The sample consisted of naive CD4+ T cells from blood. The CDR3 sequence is CASSQEPSYGYTF. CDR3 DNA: TGTGCCAGCAGCCAAGAGCCGAGCTATGGCTACACCTTC.